This T cell receptor (beta chain) was identified in a study of T cells in Graves' hyperthyroidism and ophthalmopathy. It was RNA transcripts that yielded the amplified TCR beta CDR3 regions. When the TCR CDR3 underwent first-round RT-PCR, the HTBI primer set was used. One entry per CDR3 protein, called by TCRdb with MiXCR from the multiplex PCR reads. The sample lists 480,000 or so distinct CDR3 sequences; about 46% were seen once. This clonotype was observed at least ten times. The DNA is omitted, as the CDR3 cannot be located on it reliably, and the CDR3 follows TCRdb's listing. The sequencing input was peripheral blood or thyroid tissue (not recorded which). This receptor was taken from an adult woman with Graves' disease, either hyperthyroidism or ophthalmopathy (not recorded which).

This chain's CDR3 is CATSTSGRGGNQPQHF. The chain carries TRBV15 and TRBJ1-5; the table gives TRBD1 as D, unverified against the DNA. Germline V CDR1 and CDR2: LNHNV, YYDKDF (reference sequence). A total of 16 residues make up the CDR3, ends included.